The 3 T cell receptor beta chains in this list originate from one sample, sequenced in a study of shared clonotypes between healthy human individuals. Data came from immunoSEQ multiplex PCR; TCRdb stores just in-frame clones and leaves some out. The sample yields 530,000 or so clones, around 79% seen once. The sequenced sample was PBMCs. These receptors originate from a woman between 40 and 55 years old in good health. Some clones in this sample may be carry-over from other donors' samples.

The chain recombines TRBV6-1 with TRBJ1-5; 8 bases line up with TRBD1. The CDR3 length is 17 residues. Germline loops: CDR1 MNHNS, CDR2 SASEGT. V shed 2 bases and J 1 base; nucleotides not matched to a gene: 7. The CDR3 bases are TGTGCCAGCAGTGAAATCCCGCAGGGGGCCAGCAATCAGCCCCAGCATTTT. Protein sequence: CASSEIPQGASNQPQHF.

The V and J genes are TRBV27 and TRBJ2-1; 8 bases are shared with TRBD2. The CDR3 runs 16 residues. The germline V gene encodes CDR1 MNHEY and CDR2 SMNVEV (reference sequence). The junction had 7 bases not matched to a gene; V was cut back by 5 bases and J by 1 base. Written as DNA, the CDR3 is TGTGCCAGCAGTCTTCGACTAGCGCTTTCCTACAATGAGCAGTTCTTC. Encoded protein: CASSLRLALSYNEQFF.

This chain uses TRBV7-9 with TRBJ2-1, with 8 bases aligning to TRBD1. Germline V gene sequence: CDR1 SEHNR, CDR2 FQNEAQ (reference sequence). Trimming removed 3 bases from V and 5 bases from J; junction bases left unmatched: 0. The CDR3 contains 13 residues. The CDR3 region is CASSLGQDNEQFF. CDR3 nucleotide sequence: TGTGCCAGCAGCTTGGGACAGGACAATGAGCAGTTCTTC.